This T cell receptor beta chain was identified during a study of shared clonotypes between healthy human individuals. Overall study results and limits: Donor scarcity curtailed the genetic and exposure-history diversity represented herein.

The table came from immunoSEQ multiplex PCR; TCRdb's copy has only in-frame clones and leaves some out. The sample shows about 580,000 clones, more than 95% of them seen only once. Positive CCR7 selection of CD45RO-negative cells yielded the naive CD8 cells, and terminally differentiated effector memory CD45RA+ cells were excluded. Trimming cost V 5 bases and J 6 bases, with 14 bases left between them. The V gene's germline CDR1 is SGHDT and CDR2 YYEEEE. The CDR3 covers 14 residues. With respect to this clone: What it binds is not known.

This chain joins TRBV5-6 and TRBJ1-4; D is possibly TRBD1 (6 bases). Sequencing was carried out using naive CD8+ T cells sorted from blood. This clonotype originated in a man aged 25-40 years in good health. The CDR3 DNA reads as TGTGCCAGCAGGCTGTGGGGGGCGGATGAAAAACTGTTTTTT. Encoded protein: CASRLWGADEKLFF.